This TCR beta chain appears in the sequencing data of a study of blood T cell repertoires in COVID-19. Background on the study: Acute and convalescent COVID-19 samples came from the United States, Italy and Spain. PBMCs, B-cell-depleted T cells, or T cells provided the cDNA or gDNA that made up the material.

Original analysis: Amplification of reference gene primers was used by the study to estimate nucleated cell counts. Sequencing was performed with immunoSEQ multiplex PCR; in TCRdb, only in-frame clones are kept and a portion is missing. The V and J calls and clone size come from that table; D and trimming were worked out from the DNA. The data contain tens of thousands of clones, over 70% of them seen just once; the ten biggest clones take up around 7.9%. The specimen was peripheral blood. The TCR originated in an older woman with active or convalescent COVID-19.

In nucleotides, the CDR3 is TGTGCCAGCAGTGACGGGACAGTAGTTTCACCCCTCCACTTT. Protein sequence: CASSDGTVVSPLHF. The chain couples TRBV25-1 to TRBJ1-6; 7 nucleotides agree with TRBD1. V was clipped by 3 bases and J by 9 bases; unmatched bases: 5. Germline CDR1 reads MGHDK; CDR2 reads SYGVNS. The CDR3 sequence is 14 residues long.